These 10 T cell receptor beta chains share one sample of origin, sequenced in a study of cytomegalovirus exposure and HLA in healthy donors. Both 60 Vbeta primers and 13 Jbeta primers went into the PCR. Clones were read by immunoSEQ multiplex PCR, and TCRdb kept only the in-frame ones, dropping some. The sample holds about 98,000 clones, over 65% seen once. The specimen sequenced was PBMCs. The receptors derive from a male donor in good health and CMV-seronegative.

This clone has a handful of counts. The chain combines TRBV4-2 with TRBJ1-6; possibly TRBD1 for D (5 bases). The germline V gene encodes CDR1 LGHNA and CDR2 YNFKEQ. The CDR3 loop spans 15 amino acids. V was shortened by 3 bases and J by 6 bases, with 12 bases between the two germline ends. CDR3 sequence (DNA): TGTGCCAGCAGCCAGGGGACTGGGGTTAATTCACCCCTCCACTTT. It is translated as CASSQGTGVNSPLHF.

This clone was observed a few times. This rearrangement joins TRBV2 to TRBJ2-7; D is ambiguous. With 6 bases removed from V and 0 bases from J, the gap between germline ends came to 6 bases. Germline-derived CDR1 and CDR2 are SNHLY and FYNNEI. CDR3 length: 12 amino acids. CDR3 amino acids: CASRLSSYEQYF. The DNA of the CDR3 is TGTGCCAGCAGGCTGAGCTCCTACGAGCAGTACTTC.

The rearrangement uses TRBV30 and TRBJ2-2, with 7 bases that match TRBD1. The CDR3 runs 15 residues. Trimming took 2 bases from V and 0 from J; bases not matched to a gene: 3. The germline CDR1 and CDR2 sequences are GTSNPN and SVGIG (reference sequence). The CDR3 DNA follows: TGTGCCTGGAGTCCAGGGACAGCGAACACCGGGGAGCTGTTTTTT. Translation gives CAWSPGTANTGELFF.

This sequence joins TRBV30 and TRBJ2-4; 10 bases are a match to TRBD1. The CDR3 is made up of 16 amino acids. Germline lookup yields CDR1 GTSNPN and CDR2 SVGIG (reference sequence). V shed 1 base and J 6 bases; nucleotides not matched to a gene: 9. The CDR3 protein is CAWSGGTGEYGNIQYF. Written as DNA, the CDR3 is TGTGCCTGGAGTGGAGGGACAGGGGAGTACGGAAACATTCAGTACTTC. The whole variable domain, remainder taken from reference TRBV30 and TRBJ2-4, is SQTIHQWPATLVQPVGSPLSLECTVEGTSNPNLYWYRQAAGRGLQLLFYSVGIGQISSEVPQNLSASRPQDRQFILSSKKLLLSDSGFYLCAWSGGTGEYGNIQYFGAGTRLSVL.

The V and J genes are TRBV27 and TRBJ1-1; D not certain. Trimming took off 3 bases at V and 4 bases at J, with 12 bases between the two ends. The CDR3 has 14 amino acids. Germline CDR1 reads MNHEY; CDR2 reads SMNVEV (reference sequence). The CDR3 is CASSFLLEGTEAFF. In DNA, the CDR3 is TGTGCCAGCAGTTTTCTCCTTGAGGGCACTGAAGCTTTCTTT.

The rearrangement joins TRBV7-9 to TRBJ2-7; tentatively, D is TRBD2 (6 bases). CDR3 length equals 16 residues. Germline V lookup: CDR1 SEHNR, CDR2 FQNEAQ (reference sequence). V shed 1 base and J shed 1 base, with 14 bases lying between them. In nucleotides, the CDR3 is TGTGCCAGCAGCTTAGGTCTCCGGGAGACTTCCTACGAGCAGTACTTC. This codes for CASSLGLRETSYEQYF.

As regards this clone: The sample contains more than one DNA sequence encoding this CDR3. CDR3: CASSPGLAASYEQYF. The CDR3 region has the DNA TGTGCCAGCAGCCCAGGACTAGCGGCTTCCTACGAGCAGTACTTC. The chain has TRBV7-3 and TRBJ2-7; 10 bases match TRBD2. This CDR3 contains 15 residues. Germline V lookup: CDR1 SGHTA, CDR2 FQGTGA. J was trimmed by 1 base and V by 5 bases; bases with no gene match: 5. Full variable domain (outside the CDR3, taken from reference TRBV7-3 and TRBJ2-7): GAGVSQTPSNKVTEKGKYVELRCDPISGHTALYWYRQSLGQGPEFLIYFQGTGAADDSGLPNDRFFAVRPEGSVSTLKIQRTERGDSAVYLCASSPGLAASYEQYFGPGTRLTVT.

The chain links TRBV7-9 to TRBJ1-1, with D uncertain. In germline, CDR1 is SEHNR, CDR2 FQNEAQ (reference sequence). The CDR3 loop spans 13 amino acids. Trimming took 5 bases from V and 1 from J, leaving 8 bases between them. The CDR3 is CASSPRGNTEAFF. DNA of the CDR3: TGTGCCAGCAGCCCCCGGGGGAACACTGAAGCTTTCTTT.

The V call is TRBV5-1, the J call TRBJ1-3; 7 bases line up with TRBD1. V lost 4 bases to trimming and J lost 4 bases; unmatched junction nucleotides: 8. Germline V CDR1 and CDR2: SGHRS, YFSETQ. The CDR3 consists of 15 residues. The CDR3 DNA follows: TGCGCCAGCAGCCCCCGTGAGGGGGCGGGAAACACCATATATTTT. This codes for CASSPREGAGNTIYF.

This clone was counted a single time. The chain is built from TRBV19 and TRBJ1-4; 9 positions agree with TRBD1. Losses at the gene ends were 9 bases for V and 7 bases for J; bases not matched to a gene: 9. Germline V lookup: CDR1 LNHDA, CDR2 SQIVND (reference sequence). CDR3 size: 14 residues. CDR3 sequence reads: CASRRTGDFEKLFF. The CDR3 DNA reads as TGTGCCAGCAGGCGGACAGGGGACTTTGAAAAACTGTTTTTT.